The clone carrying this TCR beta chain has just a few counts. The data belong to a study of blood T cells in healthy people across ages. Germline CDR1 reads SGHRS; CDR2 reads YFSETQ. J lost 3 bases, V lost 2 bases, and 6 bases had no gene match. The CDR3 sequence is 15 residues long. A second PCR, run for about 7 to 12 cycles, used a sample-barcoded 5' primer plus a J-beta primer mix. TCRdb recomputed calls from the 5' RACE reads with MiXCR, one row per CDR3 protein. The table has under 2,000,000 distinct CDR3 sequences, 40% to 55% seen once. Specimen: blood. The chain carries TRBV5-1 and TRBJ2-7; the match to TRBD2 covers 9 bases. The TCR was taken from a woman aged 40 to 50 in good health. The CDR3 sequence is CASSFLSGGIYEQYF. The CDR3 nucleotides read TGCGCCAGCAGCTTCCTTAGCGGGGGAATCTACGAGCAGTACTTC.